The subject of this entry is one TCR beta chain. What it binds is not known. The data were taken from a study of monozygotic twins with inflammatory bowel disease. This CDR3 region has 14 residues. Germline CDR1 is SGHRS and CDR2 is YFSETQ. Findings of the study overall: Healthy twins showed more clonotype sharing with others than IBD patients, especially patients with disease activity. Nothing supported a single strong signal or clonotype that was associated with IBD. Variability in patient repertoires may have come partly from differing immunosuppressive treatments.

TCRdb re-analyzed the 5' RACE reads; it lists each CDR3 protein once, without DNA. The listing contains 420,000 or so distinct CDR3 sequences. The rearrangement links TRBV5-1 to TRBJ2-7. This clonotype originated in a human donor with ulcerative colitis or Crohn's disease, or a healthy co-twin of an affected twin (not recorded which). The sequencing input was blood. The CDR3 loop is CASSLDGSWNEQYF.